This passage covers 11 T cell receptor beta chains from one sample sequenced in a study of blood T cell repertoires in COVID-19. TCRdb's copy holds only in-frame clones and misses some; the assay was immunoSEQ multiplex PCR. The repertoire has about 320,000 clones, more than 70% of them found once; the top ten carry around 1.5%. The sequencing input was peripheral blood. The receptors originated from a woman aged 45 to 65 with acute or convalescent COVID-19.

The rearrangement joins TRBV11-3 to TRBJ2-3; D not resolved. Germline-derived CDR1 and CDR2 are SGHNT and YENEEA. V was trimmed by 3 bases and J by 0 bases, leaving 7 bases between them. The CDR3 runs to 14 residues. The CDR3 region is CASSLGSSTDTQYF. The CDR3 DNA reads TGTGCCAGCAGCTTGGGCAGTAGCACAGATACGCAGTATTTT.

The V and J genes are TRBV7-2 and TRBJ1-2; D is unclear. This CDR3 has 13 residues. V was pared by 0 bases and J by 4 bases, with 6 bases between. Per the germline V gene, CDR1 is SGHTA and CDR2 is FQGNSA. The CDR3 DNA sequence: TGTGCCAGCAGCTTAGCCTACTTCTATGGCTACACCTTC. As protein: CASSLAYFYGYTF.

The chain recombines TRBV24-1 with TRBJ2-7; 10 bases are shared with TRBD2. CDR1 is KGHDR, CDR2 SFDVKD, per germline. The CDR3 extends over 15 amino acids. The J segment lost 5 bases and the V segment lost 2 bases, leaving 5 bases of the junction unmatched. Written as DNA, the CDR3 is TGTGCCACCAGTGATTCAAGGACTAGCGGCCACGAGCAGTACTTC. Its translation is CATSDSRTSGHEQYF.

The V gene is TRBV3-1 (or the pseudogene TRBV3-2), the J gene TRBJ2-7, with 10 bases identical to TRBD1. The V gene's germline CDR1 is LGHDT and CDR2 YNNKEL (reference sequence). The junction had 3 bases not matched to a gene; V was cut back by 8 bases and J by 2 bases. The CDR3 consists of 13 residues. The CDR3 DNA sequence: TGTGCCAGCCGAGGGACAGGGGCCTACGAGCAGTACTTC. Translation gives CASRGTGAYEQYF.

The rearrangement joins TRBV5-1 to TRBJ2-7; D perhaps matches TRBD2 (6 bases). The CDR3 has 15 amino acids. V lost 1 base and J lost 3, with 14 bases in between. Germline CDR1 reads SGHRS; CDR2 reads YFSETQ. Here the CDR3 DNA reads TGCGCCAGCAGCTTGATTCCGGGACTGGGCTACGAGCAGTACTTC. Its protein is CASSLIPGLGYEQYF.

This chain joins TRBV20-1 and TRBJ1-2, with 8 positions matching TRBD1. Germline V gene lookup returns CDR1 DFQATT and CDR2 SNEGSKA (reference sequence). V shed 6 bases, J shed 7 bases, and the junction held 7 bases outside the gene matches. This CDR3 region has 12 residues. The CDR3 loop reads CSASMTGVGYTF. The CDR3, as DNA: TGCAGTGCCAGTATGACAGGGGTTGGCTACACCTTC.

The V and J genes are TRBV24-1 and TRBJ2-1; perhaps TRBD1 as D (5 bases). The CDR3 contains 16 residues. Trimming removed 9 bases at V and 5 bases at J, with 22 bases between. Per germline, CDR1 KGHDR and CDR2 SFDVKD. The CDR3 DNA is TGTGCCACCCGAAGTGAAGACAGCAAAAATAACAATGAGCAGTTCTTC. Protein product: CATRSEDSKNNNEQFF.

As regards this clone: This sample also contains other DNA sequences that code for the same CDR3. The rearrangement links TRBV9 to TRBJ1-4; D remains ambiguous. Trimming left V 6 bases short and J 0 bases short, with 9 bases between. This CDR3 is built from 14 residues. The germline gives CDR1 SGDLS, CDR2 YYNGEE. The CDR3 DNA sequence: TGTGCCAGCACCTCTACAGCAACTAATGAAAAACTGTTTTTT. Its translation is CASTSTATNEKLFF.

The V call is TRBV5-6, the J call TRBJ1-2, with 8 bases fitting TRBD1. Trimming took 0 bases from V and 6 from J; bases not matched to a gene: 16. Germline assignment: CDR1 SGHDT and CDR2 YYEEEE. CDR3 size: 18 residues. The CDR3 bases are TGTGCCAGCAGCTTGGTTACCGGGACAGGACCAGGGGACGATGGCTACACCTTC. It encodes CASSLVTGTGPGDDGYTF.

V and J are TRBV27 and TRBJ1-2; unclear D gene. With 6 bases removed from V and 3 bases from J, the gap between germline ends came to 14 bases. The germline gives CDR1 MNHEY, CDR2 SMNVEV (reference sequence). This CDR3 is built from 14 residues. The chain's CDR3 is CASSLGLNDYGYTF. The CDR3 DNA follows: TGTGCCAGCAGCTTGGGCCTTAACGACTATGGCTACACCTTC.

The chain has TRBV19 and TRBJ2-7; 8 nucleotides align to TRBD1. The CDR3 has 12 amino acids. V shed 7 bases and J 5 bases; nucleotides not matched to a gene: 4. Looked up from germline, CDR1 is LNHDA and CDR2 is SQIVND (reference sequence). The CDR3: CASTDRGDEQYF. In nucleotides, the CDR3 is TGTGCCAGTACAGACAGGGGCGACGAGCAGTACTTC.